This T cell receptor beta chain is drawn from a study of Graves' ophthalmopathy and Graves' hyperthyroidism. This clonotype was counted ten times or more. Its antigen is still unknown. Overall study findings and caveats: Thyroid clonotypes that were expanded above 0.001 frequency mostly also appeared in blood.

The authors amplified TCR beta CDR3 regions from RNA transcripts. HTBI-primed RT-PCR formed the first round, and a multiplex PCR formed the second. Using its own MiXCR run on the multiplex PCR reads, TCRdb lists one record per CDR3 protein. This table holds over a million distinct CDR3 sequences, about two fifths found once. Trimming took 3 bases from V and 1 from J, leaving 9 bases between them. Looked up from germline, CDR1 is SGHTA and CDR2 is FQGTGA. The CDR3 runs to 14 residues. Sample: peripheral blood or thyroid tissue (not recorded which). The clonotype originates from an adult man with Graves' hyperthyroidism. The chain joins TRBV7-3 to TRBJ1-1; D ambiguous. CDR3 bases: TGTGCCAGCAGCTTTTCCGTGCGGAACACTGAAGCTTTCTTT. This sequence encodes CASSFSVRNTEAFF.